Shown below are 26 T cell receptor beta chains from a single sample sequenced in a study of blood T cell repertoires in COVID-19. The repertoire was sequenced with immunoSEQ multiplex PCR; TCRdb's copy has only in-frame clones and lacks some. The sample includes 270,000 or so clones, about 85% seen only once; the top ten take 5% to 8%. Sequencing was done on a sample of PBMCs or T cells enriched from blood (not recorded which). These receptors all come from a woman aged 45-65 years who had been exposed to COVID-19.

This sequence joins TRBV6-4 and TRBJ2-1, with 10 bases identical to TRBD2. With 5 bases clipped from V and 5 bases from J, the junction kept 3 bases outside the gene matches. This CDR3 has 14 amino acids. CDR1 and CDR2 from the germline V gene are MRHNA and SNTAGT. DNA for the CDR3: TGTGCCAGCAGTACTAGCGGGGAAGACAATGAGCAGTTCTTC. Its protein is CASSTSGEDNEQFF.

The V and J genes are TRBV7-2 and TRBJ1-1, with D possibly being TRBD1 (6 bases). The CDR3 covers 14 residues. Trimming removed 5 bases from V and 3 bases from J, with 13 bases in between. The germline gives CDR1 SGHTA, CDR2 FQGNSA. The CDR3 bases are TGTGCCAGCAGCCCAGGGGCTGGGTACACTGAAGCTTTCTTT. Translated, it gives CASSPGAGYTEAFF.

The CDR3 nucleotides are TGTGCCAGCTCACGAGGAGGGGATGGCTACACCTTC. Its protein product is CASSRGGDGYTF. This rearrangement joins TRBV18 to TRBJ1-2; D may be TRBD1 (5 bases). V gave up 4 bases and J gave up 6 bases, with 9 bases separating them. This CDR3 is built from 12 residues. CDR1 is KGHSH, CDR2 LQKENI, per germline.

This clone was seen only a few times. The chain recombines TRBV6-5 with TRBJ1-5; D perhaps matches TRBD1 (5 bases). Trimming left V 5 bases short and J 6 bases short, with 11 bases between. There are 13 residues in the CDR3. Germline CDR1 and CDR2: MNHEY and SVGAGI. The CDR3 nucleotides read TGTGCCAGCAGTCCGGGACTCAGTCAGCCCCAGCATTTT. Translation: CASSPGLSQPQHF.

This chain connects TRBV30 to TRBJ2-7; weak D call: TRBD1 (5 bases). The CDR3 sequence is 15 residues long. CDR1 is GTSNPN, CDR2 SVGIG, per germline (reference sequence). V was pared by 4 bases and J by 3 bases, with 19 bases between. CDR3 residues: CAWNSGSGHYYEQYF. In DNA form, the CDR3 reads TGTGCCTGGAATTCAGGGTCAGGGCACTACTACGAGCAGTACTTC.

The gene calls are TRBV21-1 and TRBJ2-7; the D call TRBD1 from the table was never checked on the DNA. TRBV21-1 is reported as a pseudogene. The CDR3 loop spans 13 amino acids. CDR3 DNA sequence: TGTGCCAGCAGCATCGAGGGGGCAAACGAGCAGTACTTC. It yields the protein CASSIEGANEQYF.

The chain employs TRBV2 and TRBJ1-1; 7 positions match TRBD1. The germline V gene encodes CDR1 SNHLY and CDR2 FYNNEI. The ends lost 7 bases at V and 3 bases at J; junction bases unmatched: 8. This CDR3 has 14 amino acids. CDR3 loop: CASILGQAYTEAFF. CDR3 in DNA: TGTGCCAGCATTCTTGGACAGGCCTACACTGAAGCTTTCTTT.

The CDR3 DNA is TGTGCCAGCAGGGCGACTAGCGGGGGCCCCCTCGATACGCAGTATTTT. Protein sequence: CASRATSGGPLDTQYF. This chain joins TRBV2 and TRBJ2-3; 12 nucleotides match TRBD2. The CDR3 spans 16 residues. Germline trimming cut 6 bases from V and 6 bases from J; bases unmatched to any gene: 10. Germline CDR1 and CDR2: SNHLY and FYNNEI.

V usage is TRBV28 and J usage is TRBJ1-3; D is possibly TRBD1 (5 bases). Germline V gene sequence: CDR1 MDHEN, CDR2 SYDVKM. The CDR3 covers 17 residues. V was shortened by 3 bases and J by 8 bases, with 23 bases between the two germline ends. Written as DNA, the CDR3 is TGTGCCAGCAGTTTCATCCCGGGACCCCCACGGAGGGACACCATATATTTT. It is translated as CASSFIPGPPRRDTIYF.

The rearrangement uses TRBV9 and TRBJ1-1, with TRBD1 identical over 10 bases. The CDR3 loop spans 15 amino acids. Germline assignment: CDR1 SGDLS and CDR2 YYNGEE. Unmatched junction bases numbered 5, after V lost 4 bases and J lost 2 bases. The CDR3 coding sequence is TGTGCCAGCAGCCCCCGGGACAGGGGAAACACTGAAGCTTTCTTT. It is translated as CASSPRDRGNTEAFF.

As to this clone: The identical CDR3 is also encoded by other nucleotide sequences in the sample. The V gene is TRBV29-1, the J gene TRBJ1-5; unclear D gene. The CDR3 is 12 residues long. Trimming pared 6 bases from V and 0 bases from J, leaving 6 bases between. CDR1 and CDR2 from the germline V gene are SQVTM and ANQGSEA. Here the CDR3 reads CSVGSSNQPQHF. The CDR3, as DNA: TGCAGCGTCGGGAGTAGCAATCAGCCCCAGCATTTT.

This clone was detected only a few times. The rearrangement joins TRBV24-1 to TRBJ2-2, with D possibly being TRBD2 (6 bases). CDR3 length: 14 residues. Trimming shortened V by 7 bases and J by 1 base, and 9 bases separated the two germline ends. Germline lookup yields CDR1 KGHDR and CDR2 SFDVKD. Here the CDR3 DNA reads TGTGCCACCAGGGCTAGCGAGAACACCGGGGAGCTGTTTTTT. Translating it yields CATRASENTGELFF.

The chain employs TRBV11-2 and TRBJ1-6; D unclear. V lost 4 bases, J lost 9 bases, and 13 bases lay in between. From germline, CDR1 is SGHAT and CDR2 FQNNGV. The CDR3 is made up of 14 amino acids. The CDR3 loop is CASSSSLEGSPLHF. The CDR3 DNA reads as TGTGCCAGCAGCTCCTCCCTGGAGGGTTCACCCCTCCACTTT.

The chain has TRBV12-2 and TRBJ1-1. TRBV12-2 is marked as a pseudogene. The CDR3 covers 15 residues. This CDR3 is CASRLLLAREPEAFF. CDR3 coding DNA: TGTGCAAGTCGCTTATTACTAGCCAGGGAACCTGAAGCTTTCTTT.

The rearrangement uses TRBV29-1 and TRBJ1-1, with TRBD1 matching over 10 bases. This CDR3 has 18 residues. The ends lost 4 bases at V and 0 bases at J; junction bases unmatched: 14. Looked up from germline, CDR1 is SQVTM and CDR2 is ANQGSEA. CDR3 nucleotide sequence: TGCAGCGTTGGAAGACAGGGGGCGAAGATCTTCGTGAACACTGAAGCTTTCTTT. Translated: CSVGRQGAKIFVNTEAFF. The whole variable domain, remainder taken from reference TRBV29-1 and TRBJ1-1, is SAVISQKPSRDICQRGTSLTIQCQVDSQVTMMFWYRQQPGQSLTLIATANQGSEATYESGFVIDKFPISRPNLTFSTLTVSNMSPEDSSIYLCSVGRQGAKIFVNTEAFFGQGTRLTVV.

V gene TRBV7-9 combines with J gene TRBJ2-5; a weak D match, TRBD2 (6 bases). Germline V lookup: CDR1 SEHNR, CDR2 FQNEAQ (reference sequence). Between the trimmed V and J ends, which lost 0 bases and 7 bases, there was a span of 12 bases. There are 14 residues in the CDR3. Here the CDR3 reads CASSLAEGTGTQYF. DNA of the CDR3: TGTGCCAGCAGCTTAGCGGAGGGCACGGGGACCCAGTACTTC.

The chain links TRBV6-1 to TRBJ1-5, with 9 bases fitting TRBD1. The CDR3 length is 16 residues. The J segment lost 6 bases and the V segment lost 3 bases, leaving 9 bases of the junction unmatched. Looked up from germline, CDR1 is MNHNS and CDR2 is SASEGT. CDR3 DNA: TGTGCCAGCAGTGAGGGACAGGGTATTATACTTCAGCCCCAGCATTTT. Residues: CASSEGQGIILQPQHF.

The rearrangement joins TRBV5-5 to TRBJ2-3; the match to TRBD2 covers 10 bases. The V and J ends lost 2 bases and 1 base, in that order; junction bases with no gene match: 7. Germline V CDR1 and CDR2: SGHKS, YYEKEE (reference sequence). CDR3 length equals 17 residues. The CDR3 sequence is CASSFFSLAGGTDTQYF. For the CDR3, the DNA is TGTGCCAGCAGCTTTTTTAGCCTAGCGGGGGGCACAGATACGCAGTATTTT.

The chain has TRBV12-3 or TRBV12-4 and TRBJ2-7; maybe TRBD2 (5 bases). This CDR3 has 11 amino acids. V was cut by 6 bases and J by 4 bases, with 7 bases left in between. The CDR3: CASSSGYEQYF. The CDR3 nucleotides are TGTGCCAGCAGCTCGGGGTACGAGCAGTACTTC.

The chain recombines TRBV3-1 (or the pseudogene TRBV3-2) with TRBJ1-4; no clear D. Germline V gene data show CDR1 as LGHDT and CDR2 as YNNKEL (reference sequence). The CDR3 covers 13 residues. Trimming stripped 8 bases from V and 0 bases from J, with 7 bases between. The CDR3 DNA sequence: TGTGCCAGCCGGGGTACAACTAATGAAAAACTGTTTTTT. Residues: CASRGTTNEKLFF.

The chain is built from TRBV9 and TRBJ1-1; D is uncertain. The germline gives CDR1 SGDLS, CDR2 YYNGEE. V lost 4 bases and J lost 0, with 13 bases in between. The CDR3 has 15 amino acids. CDR3 coding DNA: TGTGCCAGCAGCCCAGGTTTCATTCTGAACACTGAAGCTTTCTTT. This translates into CASSPGFILNTEAFF. Drawing the rest from reference TRBV9 and TRBJ1-1, the complete variable domain is DSGVTQTPKHLITATGQRVTLRCSPRSGDLSVYWYQQSLDQGLQFLIQYYNGEERAKGNILERFSAQQFPDLHSELNLSSLELGDSALYFCASSPGFILNTEAFFGQGTRLTVV.

The V gene is TRBV7-2, the J gene TRBJ1-5; TRBD1 agrees at 10 bases. Germline V lookup: CDR1 SGHTA, CDR2 FQGNSA. The CDR3 contains 12 residues. J was trimmed by 9 bases and V by 8 bases; bases with no gene match: 4. The CDR3 reads CASSDRGLPQHF. The CDR3, as DNA: TGTGCCAGCTCAGACAGGGGGCTGCCCCAGCATTTT.

This clone was seen a single time. The chain recombines TRBV9 with TRBJ1-2; D gene uncertain. The CDR3 has 13 residues. Germline V CDR1 and CDR2: SGDLS, YYNGEE. Trimming left V 4 bases short and J 2 bases short, with 9 bases between. The CDR3 sequence: CASSLTENYGYTF. In DNA form, the CDR3 reads TGTGCCAGCAGCCTTACGGAGAACTATGGCTACACCTTC.

This clone was detected once. The rearrangement joins TRBV5-4 to TRBJ1-1; the D is unclear. The CDR3 is 14 amino acids. The ends were cut back, 0 bases at V and 8 bases at J, with 14 bases in the middle. Germline loops: CDR1 SGHNT, CDR2 YYREEE (reference sequence). CDR3: CASSLGRERGEAFF. The CDR3 DNA reads as TGTGCCAGCAGCTTGGGAAGGGAGCGGGGAGAAGCTTTCTTT.

The chain has TRBV15 and TRBJ1-1; possibly TRBD1 for D (5 bases). The germline gives CDR1 LNHNV, CDR2 YYDKDF (reference sequence). Trimming removed 3 bases at V and 0 bases at J, with 5 bases between. The CDR3 is 13 residues long. The CDR3 here is CATSSRVNTEAFF. CDR3 coding DNA: TGTGCCACCAGCAGCAGGGTGAACACTGAAGCTTTCTTT.

This sequence joins TRBV6-5 and TRBJ1-1; 9 bases align to TRBD1. This CDR3 is 15 amino acids long. V lost 2 bases and J lost 1; bases outside the gene matches: 2. In germline, CDR1 is MNHEY, CDR2 SVGAGI. The CDR3 loop is CASSYQTGGNTEAFF. CDR3 DNA sequence: TGTGCCAGCAGTTACCAGACAGGGGGGAACACTGAAGCTTTCTTT.